This T cell receptor (beta chain) was retrieved from a study of T cell repertoires in cytomegalovirus infection (dated by TCRdb to between 2018 and 2021). For the wider study: Because public TCR beta signatures pointed to carriage of CMV infection together with the matching HLA type, the HLA type of each donor mattered for the analysis.

Findings and caveats that apply to the study as a whole: Carriers of CMV infection plus the relevant HLA type were discriminated by the cumulative frequency of public TCR beta family members in the study cohort and in an independent approximately 400-donor cohort. In the ex vivo response, HLA-C-restricted CMV-specific TCR beta clonotypes were dominant, and in two of eight donors the single most frequent clonotype came from this HLA-C-restricted group.

The sample holds many counts of this clonotype. No cognate antigen has been identified for it. No much larger clonotype is one base removed from it; base qualities were not supplied. Compared with germline, V lacks 4 bases and J lacks 1 base; bases without a gene match: 6. Measured from the cysteine to the phenylalanine, the CDR3 is 17 residues long. The kept DNA is CDR3 alone, 51 bases in frame from the first base. According to the germline V gene, CDR1 reads SGHVS and CDR2 reads FQNEAQ. Sequencing took place on an Illumina HiSeq 1500. Clones were called with MiXCR by TCRdb after fastp trimmed the public reads at Q25, and only in-frame beta chains were retained. Every CDR3 protein is listed once, alongside the most common genes and DNA of its rows. This sample comprises roughly 500,000 distinct CDR3 sequences, 15% to 20% of them detected only once. The top ten hold about 24% of the sample.

The chain employs TRBV7-8 and TRBJ2-3, with TRBD2 matching 12 junction bases. The sequenced material came from CD8+ T cells from PBMCs. The sequence was obtained from a human donor in good health (CMV status not recorded). Some clones in this sample may be carry-over from other donors' samples. The CDR3 region: CASSSSSGGAGTDTQYF. The DNA sequence reads TGTGCCAGCAGCTCCTCTAGCGGGGGGGCCGGCACAGATACGCAGTATTTT.